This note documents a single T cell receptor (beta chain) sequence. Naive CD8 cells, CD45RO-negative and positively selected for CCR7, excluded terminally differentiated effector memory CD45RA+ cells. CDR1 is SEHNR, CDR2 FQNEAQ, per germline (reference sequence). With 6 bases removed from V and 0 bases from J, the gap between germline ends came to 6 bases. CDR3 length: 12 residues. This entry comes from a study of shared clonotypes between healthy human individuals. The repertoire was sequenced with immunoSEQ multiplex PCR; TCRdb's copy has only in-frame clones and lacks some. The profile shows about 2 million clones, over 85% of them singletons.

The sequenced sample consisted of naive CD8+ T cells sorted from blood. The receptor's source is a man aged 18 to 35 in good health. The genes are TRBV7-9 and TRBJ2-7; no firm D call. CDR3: CASRQLSYEQYF. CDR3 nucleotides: TGTGCCAGCAGACAGCTCTCCTACGAGCAGTACTTC. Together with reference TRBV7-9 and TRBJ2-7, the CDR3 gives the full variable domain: DTGVSQNPRHKITKRGQNVTFRCDPISEHNRLYWYRQTLGQGPEFLTYFQNEAQLEKSRLLSDRFSAERPKGSFSTLEIQRTEQGDSAMYLCASRQLSYEQYFGPGTRLTVT.